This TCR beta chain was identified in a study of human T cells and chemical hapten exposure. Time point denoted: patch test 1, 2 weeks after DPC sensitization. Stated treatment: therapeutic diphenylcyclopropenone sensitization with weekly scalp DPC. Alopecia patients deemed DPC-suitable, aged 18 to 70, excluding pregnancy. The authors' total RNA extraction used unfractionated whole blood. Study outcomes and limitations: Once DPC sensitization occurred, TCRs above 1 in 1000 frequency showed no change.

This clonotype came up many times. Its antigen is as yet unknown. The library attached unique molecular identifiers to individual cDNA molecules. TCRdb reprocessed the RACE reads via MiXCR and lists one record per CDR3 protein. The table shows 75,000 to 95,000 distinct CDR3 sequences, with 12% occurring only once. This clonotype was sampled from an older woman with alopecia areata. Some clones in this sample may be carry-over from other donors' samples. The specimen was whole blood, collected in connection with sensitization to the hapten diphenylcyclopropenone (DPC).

The CDR3: CAWSSGGAGTYEQYF. CDR3 coding DNA: TGTGCCTGGAGTTCCGGGGGGGCCGGTACCTACGAGCAGTACTTC. The genes are TRBV30 and TRBJ2-7; 8 nucleotides agree with TRBD2. CDR3 size: 15 residues. The ends lost 2 bases at V and 2 bases at J; junction bases unmatched: 8. CDR1 is GTSNPN and CDR2 is SVGIG in the germline V gene (reference sequence). Complete variable domain (other parts from reference TRBV30 and TRBJ2-7): SQTIHQWPATLVQPVGSPLSLECTVEGTSNPNLYWYRQAAGRGLQLLFYSVGIGQISSEVPQNLSASRPQDRQFILSSKKLLLSDSGFYLCAWSSGGAGTYEQYFGPGTRLTVT.